The 32 T cell receptor beta chains below come from one sample, sequenced in a study of vaccination and CD4 T cells after COVID-19. The study sequenced cultured CD4+ T cell DNA using the Oncomine TCR Beta short-read assay. Extraction of genomic DNA was performed on cultured CD4+ T cells. TCRdb redid the calling of the PCR reads with MiXCR, one entry per CDR3 protein. The sample lists roughly 11,000 distinct CDR3 sequences, 25% to 30% occurring once. Antigen specificity for these receptors is unknown. The treatment denotes: roughly nine-day PBMC culture with coronavirus spike peptide pools or control peptides (ViraFEST assay). From the unexposed donor, CD4+ T cells were collected ahead of the COVID-19 pandemic (2011-2018). Sequencing input: CD4+ T cells from blood, cultured in vitro. Receptors were obtained from a human donor in good health.

This clonotype was counted only a few times. The rearrangement joins TRBV20-1 to TRBJ2-3; 10 bases agree with TRBD2. Germline-derived CDR1 and CDR2 are DFQATT and SNEGSKA (reference sequence). CDR3 length equals 17 residues. The V and J ends lost 2 bases and 3 bases, in that order; junction bases with no gene match: 11. The CDR3 bases are TGCAGTGCTAGAATAATGGGGGCTAGCGGGAGTACAGATACGCAGTATTTT. It translates to CSARIMGASGSTDTQYF.

This chain connects TRBV30 to TRBJ2-1; D call uncertain. Trimming took off 0 bases at V and 5 bases at J, with 11 bases between the two ends. The germline gives CDR1 GTSNPN, CDR2 SVGIG (reference sequence). CDR3 size: 14 residues. The CDR3 protein is CAWSVRGLNNEQFF. DNA for the CDR3: TGTGCCTGGAGTGTACGAGGCCTCAACAATGAGCAGTTCTTC. Supplemented by reference TRBV30 and TRBJ2-1, the full variable domain reads SQTIHQWPATLVQPVGSPLSLECTVEGTSNPNLYWYRQAAGRGLQLLFYSVGIGQISSEVPQNLSASRPQDRQFILSSKKLLLSDSGFYLCAWSVRGLNNEQFFGPGTRLTVL.

The sample holds a few counts of this clonotype. The chain combines TRBV7-2 with TRBJ2-1; D is ambiguous. This CDR3 contains 11 residues. Germline V gene data show CDR1 as SGHTA and CDR2 as FQGNSA. With 7 bases removed from V and 9 bases from J, the gap between germline ends came to 10 bases. Here the CDR3 DNA reads TGTGCCAGCATCGGTGAAGGTGAGCAGTTCTTC. It yields the protein CASIGEGEQFF. Based on the CDR3 plus reference TRBV7-2 and TRBJ2-1, the full variable domain is GAGVSQSPSNKVTEKGKDVELRCDPISGHTALYWYRQSLGQGLEFLIYFQGNSAPDKSGLPSDRFSAERTGGSVSTLTIQRTQQEDSAVYLCASIGEGEQFFGPGTRLTVL.

The V call is TRBV28, the J call TRBJ2-7, with D uncertain. V gave up 6 bases and J gave up 5 bases, with 11 bases separating them. This CDR3 has 12 residues. Germline assignment: CDR1 MDHEN and CDR2 SYDVKM. CDR3 DNA sequence: TGTGCCAGCAGCCTCCCGATGGACGAGCAGTACTTC. It yields the protein CASSLPMDEQYF. The full variable domain, with the rest looked up from reference TRBV28 and TRBJ2-7, is DVKVTQSSRYLVKRTGEKVFLECVQDMDHENMFWYRQDPGLGLRLIYFSYDVKMKEKGDIPEGYSVSREKKERFSLILESASTNQTSMYLCASSLPMDEQYFGPGTRLTVT.

V is TRBV7-9 and J is TRBJ2-2, with D unclear. Trimming pared 1 base from V and 2 bases from J, leaving 14 bases between. Germline V CDR1 and CDR2: SEHNR, FQNEAQ (reference sequence). The CDR3 length is 17 residues. CDR3: CASSLVVGRFNTGELFF. The CDR3 nucleotides read TGTGCCAGCAGCTTAGTGGTCGGTCGATTTAACACCGGGGAGCTGTTTTTT.

Relative to its sample, this clonotype is medium-sized. The chain carries TRBV7-2 and TRBJ2-1; D remains unclear. V was pared by 5 bases and J by 6 bases, with 14 bases between. Germline loops: CDR1 SGHTA, CDR2 FQGNSA. The CDR3 runs to 14 residues. The CDR3 protein is CASSRPGPGNEQFF. In nucleotides, the CDR3 is TGTGCCAGCAGCCGACCCGGGCCCGGCAATGAGCAGTTCTTC.

The chain couples TRBV20-1 to TRBJ2-1; D remains ambiguous. CDR1 and CDR2 (germline): DFQATT, SNEGSKA (reference sequence). This CDR3 spans 17 amino acids. V was shortened by 0 bases and J by 4 bases, with 19 bases between the two germline ends. The CDR3 here is CSARDPASKVSYNEQFF. The CDR3, as DNA: TGCAGTGCTAGAGATCCGGCTAGTAAGGTCTCGTACAATGAGCAGTTCTTC.

This clonotype was seen a handful of times. CDR3 bases: TGCAGTGGCACCCAGGGTTCTGGGGCCAACGTCCTGACTTTC. This gives the protein CSGTQGSGANVLTF. The chain links TRBV20-1 to TRBJ2-6; possibly TRBD1 for D (5 bases). The germline V and J ends were trimmed by 7 bases and 1 base, with 11 bases remaining between them. This CDR3 region has 14 residues. The germline V gene encodes CDR1 DFQATT and CDR2 SNEGSKA (reference sequence).

This chain joins TRBV6-1 and TRBJ1-3, with D unresolved. The CDR3 loop spans 16 amino acids. Trimming took off 2 bases at V and 0 bases at J, with 11 bases between the two ends. Germline CDR1 and CDR2: MNHNS and SASEGT. CDR3 coding DNA: TGTGCCAGCAGTGAAATGATAGGGCGCTCTGGAAACACCATATATTTT. It is translated as CASSEMIGRSGNTIYF.

This chain connects TRBV7-9 to TRBJ2-3; D remains unclear. The CDR3 loop spans 13 amino acids. V lost 4 bases to trimming and J lost 3 bases, with 8 bases between them. Germline CDR1 SEHNR, CDR2 FQNEAQ (reference sequence). This chain's CDR3 is CASSYLGTDTQYF. In DNA, the CDR3 is TGTGCCAGCAGCTACCTCGGGACAGATACGCAGTATTTT.

The chain recombines TRBV9 with TRBJ2-1; D uncertain. The CDR3 runs 14 residues. CDR1 and CDR2 (germline): SGDLS, YYNGEE. Trimming stripped 0 bases from V and 7 bases from J, with 11 bases between. CDR3 nucleotide sequence: TGTGCCAGCAGCGTAGTCCCAAAGAGTAATGAGCAGTTCTTC. Amino acids: CASSVVPKSNEQFF.

By its share, this clonotype is medium-sized. The chain links TRBV7-2 to TRBJ1-2; D gene unclear. Germline lookup yields CDR1 SGHTA and CDR2 FQGNSA. This CDR3 region has 12 residues. V was clipped by 0 bases and J by 2 bases, with 1 base between them. The CDR3 region has the DNA TGTGCCAGCAGCTTAGCAAACTATGGCTACACCTTC. This codes for CASSLANYGYTF.

The CDR3 sequence is CASRGLADSYEQYF. The CDR3 DNA reads as TGTGCCAGCAGGGGACTAGCGGACTCCTACGAGCAGTACTTC. The chain joins TRBV12-3 or TRBV12-4 to TRBJ2-7; 11 bases line up with TRBD2. There are 14 residues in the CDR3. V dropped 6 bases and J dropped 0; count of bases not matched to a gene: 1.

This clonotype is labeled as medium-sized. The chain has TRBV7-2 and TRBJ1-5, with D unclear. V shed 2 bases and J shed 3 bases, with 5 bases lying between them. CDR1 SGHTA and CDR2 FQGNSA come from the germline V gene. The CDR3 contains 13 residues. The CDR3: CASSLSVNQPQHF. CDR3 DNA sequence: TGTGCCAGCAGCTTAAGCGTCAATCAGCCCCAGCATTTT.

The gene calls are TRBV6-2 or TRBV6-3 and TRBJ2-3; 9 bases match TRBD2. Germline V gene data show CDR1 as MNHEY and CDR2 as SVGEGT. The junction had 9 bases not matched to a gene; V was cut back by 2 bases and J by 3 bases. CDR3 length equals 17 residues. The DNA of the CDR3 is TGTGCCAGCAGTTACCACTTTAGCGGGAGTGGAACAGATACGCAGTATTTT. It translates to CASSYHFSGSGTDTQYF.

This clonotype was found a few times. The V and J genes are TRBV20-1 and TRBJ2-7, with 9 bases identical to TRBD1. Germline V gene sequence: CDR1 DFQATT, CDR2 SNEGSKA (reference sequence). The CDR3 has 13 amino acids. V gave up 6 bases and J gave up 0 bases; unmatched junction bases: 3. The CDR3 nucleotides read TGCAGTGCGGGGACAGGGAGCTCCTACGAGCAGTACTTC. Translated: CSAGTGSSYEQYF.

Judged by abundance, this clonotype is medium-sized. The chain joins TRBV6-1 to TRBJ1-2, with a weak D call TRBD1 (5 bases). Trimming pared 6 bases from V and 4 bases from J, leaving 21 bases between. CDR3 length: 16 amino acids. CDR1 MNHNS and CDR2 SASEGT come from the germline V gene. CDR3 in DNA: TGTGCCAGCAGCCCAAACCCGGACACTCTCTCCTATGGCTACACCTTC. Translation: CASSPNPDTLSYGYTF.

The rearrangement uses TRBV6-2 or TRBV6-3 and TRBJ2-5, with D unresolved. Trimming removed 4 bases from V and 6 bases from J, with 24 bases in between. The CDR3 length is 17 residues. Germline CDR1 and CDR2: MNHEY and SVGEGT. CDR3 nucleotides: TGTGCCAGCAGTTTCATTGTTGGAGCGAGAGTCGGAAAGACCCAGTACTTC. Encoded protein: CASSFIVGARVGKTQYF.

By share of the sample, this clonotype is medium-sized. V usage is TRBV6-2 or TRBV6-3 and J usage is TRBJ1-5, with D unresolved. CDR3 size: 15 residues. The germline CDR1 and CDR2 sequences are MNHEY and SVGEGT. V lost 7 bases and J 4 bases, leaving 17 bases between the germline ends. In DNA form, the CDR3 reads TGTGCCAGCACAAAGGCCGCAGCGCCGAATCAGCCCCAGCATTTT. The encoded protein is CASTKAAAPNQPQHF.

The chain recombines TRBV27 with TRBJ2-7, with TRBD1 matching 8 bases. Germline CDR1 reads MNHEY; CDR2 reads SMNVEV (reference sequence). This CDR3 has 17 amino acids. V dropped 3 bases and J dropped 6; count of bases not matched to a gene: 16. The CDR3 spells CASSLGTGQFGPPEQYF. DNA for the CDR3: TGTGCCAGCAGTTTGGGGACAGGCCAGTTCGGACCTCCCGAGCAGTACTTC.

This clonotype has just a few counts. The chain carries TRBV12-3 or TRBV12-4 and TRBJ1-1; D call uncertain. The CDR3 has 13 amino acids. The ends were cut back, 1 base at V and 1 base at J, with 4 bases in the middle. CDR3 region: CASSLVRNTEAFF. The CDR3 DNA reads TGTGCCAGCAGTTTAGTGAGGAACACTGAAGCTTTCTTT.

The table lists this clonotype with a count of one. The chain couples TRBV7-9 to TRBJ2-5; the match to TRBD1 covers 7 bases. The germline V gene encodes CDR1 SEHNR and CDR2 FQNEAQ (reference sequence). This CDR3 region has 19 residues. Unmatched junction bases numbered 23, after V lost 5 bases and J lost 5 bases. Here the CDR3 reads CASSPLSPDSTGAGETQYF. In DNA, the CDR3 is TGTGCCAGCAGCCCACTGAGCCCGGACTCAACAGGGGCGGGTGAGACCCAGTACTTC.

The rearrangement links TRBV7-2 to TRBJ2-5; 7 nucleotides agree with TRBD1. There are 14 residues in the CDR3. Germline V lookup: CDR1 SGHTA, CDR2 FQGNSA. The trim removed 5 bases at V and 5 bases at J, leaving 8 bases unmatched. The CDR3 region has the DNA TGTGCCAGCAGCGGCGACAGGGATGATGAGACCCAGTACTTC. This translates into CASSGDRDDETQYF. The full variable domain, with the rest looked up from reference TRBV7-2 and TRBJ2-5, is GAGVSQSPSNKVTEKGKDVELRCDPISGHTALYWYRQSLGQGLEFLIYFQGNSAPDKSGLPSDRFSAERTGGSVSTLTIQRTQQEDSAVYLCASSGDRDDETQYFGPGTRLLVL.

This chain joins TRBV27 and TRBJ2-3; D might be TRBD1 (6 bases). The CDR3 runs 17 residues. Germline V gene sequence: CDR1 MNHEY, CDR2 SMNVEV (reference sequence). Trimming cost V 2 bases and J 2 bases, with 17 bases left between them. CDR3 nucleotide sequence: TGTGCCAGCAGTTTACAGGGGCCTCCTTCGATCACAGATACGCAGTATTTT. Protein: CASSLQGPPSITDTQYF.

This clonotype was counted a few times. This sequence joins TRBV7-2 and TRBJ2-7; tentative D call: TRBD1 (6 bases). The CDR3 loop spans 18 amino acids. CDR1 is SGHTA, CDR2 FQGNSA, per germline. V shed 1 base and J shed 3 bases, with 22 bases lying between them. CDR3 nucleotides: TGTGCCAGCAGCTTAGGCCCAACCAGCAGGGGTTCTTTCTACGAGCAGTACTTC. Translated: CASSLGPTSRGSFYEQYF. Combining the CDR3 with reference TRBV7-2 and TRBJ2-7 gives the whole variable domain GAGVSQSPSNKVTEKGKDVELRCDPISGHTALYWYRQSLGQGLEFLIYFQGNSAPDKSGLPSDRFSAERTGGSVSTLTIQRTQQEDSAVYLCASSLGPTSRGSFYEQYFGPGTRLTVT.

There are a few counts of this clonotype. The V call is TRBV2, the J call TRBJ1-1, with D possibly matching TRBD1 (5 bases). V lost 6 bases and J lost 6, with 8 bases in between. Germline V lookup: CDR1 SNHLY, CDR2 FYNNEI. There are 11 residues in the CDR3. This CDR3 reads CASRRGPEAFF. The CDR3 DNA reads as TGTGCCAGCAGGAGGGGCCCTGAAGCTTTCTTT. The full variable domain, rest sourced from reference TRBV2 and TRBJ1-1, is EPEVTQTPSHQVTQMGQEVILRCVPISNHLYFYWYRQILGQKVEFLVSFYNNEISEKSEIFDDQFSVERPDGSNFTLKIRSTKLEDSAMYFCASRRGPEAFFGQGTRLTVV.

This clonotype showed up just a few times. This chain joins TRBV5-1 and TRBJ1-2; 8 bases are a match to TRBD1. This CDR3 contains 15 residues. In germline, CDR1 is SGHRS, CDR2 YFSETQ. Losses at the gene ends were 3 bases for V and 2 bases for J; bases not matched to a gene: 6. The CDR3 bases are TGCGCCAGCAGCTCTGGGACAGGAGACAACTATGGCTACACCTTC. Its translation: CASSSGTGDNYGYTF.

V usage is TRBV7-2 and J usage is TRBJ2-1; TRBD2 matches 7 bases. J gave up 8 bases and V 3 bases, and 4 bases lay outside the gene matches. The CDR3 covers 13 residues. Germline-derived CDR1 and CDR2 are SGHTA and FQGNSA. The CDR3 DNA sequence: TGTGCCAGCAGCTTCGGTCGGGAGGATGAGCAGTTCTTC. Translation: CASSFGREDEQFF.

The V gene is TRBV27, the J gene TRBJ2-7; 8 nucleotides align to TRBD2. The CDR3 totals 16 residues. CDR1 and CDR2 (germline): MNHEY, SMNVEV (reference sequence). V trimming: 5 bases; J trimming: 0 bases; junction bases outside the gene matches: 9. In nucleotides, the CDR3 is TGTGCCAGCAGTACCCGACCGGGACTAGGCTCCTACGAGCAGTACTTC. It yields the protein CASSTRPGLGSYEQYF.

This clonotype turned up a few times. The chain joins TRBV27 to TRBJ2-1, with D perhaps TRBD1 or TRBD2 (5 bases each). The length of the CDR3 is 14 residues. The V gene lost 3 bases and the J gene lost 6 bases, with 12 bases spanning the gap. In germline, CDR1 is MNHEY, CDR2 SMNVEV (reference sequence). The CDR3 nucleotides read TGTGCCAGCAGTTTGGGACGAATGGGCAATGAGCAGTTCTTC. Its protein is CASSLGRMGNEQFF.

This clonotype was found a few times. This rearrangement joins TRBV7-9 to TRBJ1-2; possibly TRBD1 for D (6 bases). CDR3 size: 16 residues. V was shortened by 4 bases and J by 4 bases, with 19 bases between the two germline ends. Germline V gene data show CDR1 as SEHNR and CDR2 as FQNEAQ (reference sequence). The CDR3 DNA sequence: TGTGCCAGCAGCTCCCCTTATAGGGGGGGAGGCTATGGCTACACCTTC. Its translation: CASSSPYRGGGYGYTF. The variable domain in full, completed from reference TRBV7-9 and TRBJ1-2, reads DTGVSQNPRHKITKRGQNVTFRCDPISEHNRLYWYRQTLGQGPEFLTYFQNEAQLEKSRLLSDRFSAERPKGSFSTLEIQRTEQGDSAMYLCASSSPYRGGGYGYTFGSGTRLTVV.

This clonotype came up a few times. This sequence joins TRBV6-2 or TRBV6-3 and TRBJ2-1; 7 bases agree with TRBD1. The trim removed 5 bases at V and 7 bases at J, leaving 5 bases unmatched. There are 13 residues in the CDR3. Germline-derived CDR1 and CDR2 are MNHEY and SVGEGT. This CDR3 reads CASSMTGSNEQFF. The CDR3 nucleotides read TGTGCCAGCAGTATGACAGGGAGTAATGAGCAGTTCTTC.